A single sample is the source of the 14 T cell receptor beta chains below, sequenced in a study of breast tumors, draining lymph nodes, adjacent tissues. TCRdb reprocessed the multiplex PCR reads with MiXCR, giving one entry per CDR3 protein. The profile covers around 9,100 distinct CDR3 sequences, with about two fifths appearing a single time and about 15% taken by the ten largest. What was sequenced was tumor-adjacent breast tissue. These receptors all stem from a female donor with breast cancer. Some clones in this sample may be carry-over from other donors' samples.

The CDR3, as DNA: TGTGCCAGCAGCTCGAGTGAGGGCTACGAGCAGTACTTC. The encoded protein is CASSSSEGYEQYF. The chain carries TRBV7-2 and TRBJ2-7; D might be TRBD2 (5 bases). This CDR3 is built from 13 residues. Looked up from germline, CDR1 is SGHTA and CDR2 is FQGNSA. V lost 4 bases and J 3 bases, leaving 10 bases between the germline ends.

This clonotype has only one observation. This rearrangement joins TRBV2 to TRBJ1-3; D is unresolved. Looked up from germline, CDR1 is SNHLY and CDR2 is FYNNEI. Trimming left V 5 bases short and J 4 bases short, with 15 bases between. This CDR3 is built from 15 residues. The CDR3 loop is CASSMRVSSGNTIYF. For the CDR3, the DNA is TGTGCCAGCAGTATGAGGGTCTCATCGGGAAACACCATATATTTT.

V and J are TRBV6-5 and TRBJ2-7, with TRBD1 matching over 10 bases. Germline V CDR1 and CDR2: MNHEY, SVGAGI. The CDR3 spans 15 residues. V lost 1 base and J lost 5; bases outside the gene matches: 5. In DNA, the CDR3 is TGTGCCAGCAGTTACTTGGGGACAGGGGCGGACGAGCAGTACTTC. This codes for CASSYLGTGADEQYF.

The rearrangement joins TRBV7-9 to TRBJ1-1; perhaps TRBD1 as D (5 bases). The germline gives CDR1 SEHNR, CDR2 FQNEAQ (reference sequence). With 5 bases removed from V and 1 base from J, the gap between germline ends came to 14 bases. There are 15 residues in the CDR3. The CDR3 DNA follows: TGTGCCAGCAGCCCAGGGAGTCTGCAGAACACTGAAGCTTTCTTT. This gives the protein CASSPGSLQNTEAFF.

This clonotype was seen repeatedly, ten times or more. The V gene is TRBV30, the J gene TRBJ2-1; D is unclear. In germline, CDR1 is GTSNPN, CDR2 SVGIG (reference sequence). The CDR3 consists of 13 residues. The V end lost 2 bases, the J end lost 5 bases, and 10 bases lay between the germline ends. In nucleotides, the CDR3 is TGTGCCTGGAGTCGTCCCGGAAACAATGAGCAGTTCTTC. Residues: CAWSRPGNNEQFF.

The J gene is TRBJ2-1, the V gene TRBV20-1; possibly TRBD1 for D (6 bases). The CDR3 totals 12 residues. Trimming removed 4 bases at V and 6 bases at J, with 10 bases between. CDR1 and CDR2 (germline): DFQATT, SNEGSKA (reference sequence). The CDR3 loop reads CSATGQTNEQFF. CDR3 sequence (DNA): TGCAGTGCTACCGGACAGACCAATGAGCAGTTCTTC.

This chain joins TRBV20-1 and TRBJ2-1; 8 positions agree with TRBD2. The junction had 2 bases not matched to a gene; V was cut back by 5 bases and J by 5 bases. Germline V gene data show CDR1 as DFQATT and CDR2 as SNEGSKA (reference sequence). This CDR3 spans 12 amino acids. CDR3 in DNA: TGCAGTGCTTTGCGGGAGGACAATGAGCAGTTCTTC. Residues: CSALREDNEQFF.

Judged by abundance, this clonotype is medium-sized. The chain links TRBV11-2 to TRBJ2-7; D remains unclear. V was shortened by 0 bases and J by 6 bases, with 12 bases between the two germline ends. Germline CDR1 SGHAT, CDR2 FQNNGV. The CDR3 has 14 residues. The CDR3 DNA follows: TGTGCCAGCAGCTTAGAGTTAAGGGATCCCGAGCAGTACTTC. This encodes CASSLELRDPEQYF.

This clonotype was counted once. The CDR3 region has the DNA TGCGCCAGCAGCCAAGTGAGGGGGGTCTCCTACGAGCAGTACTTC. Translated: CASSQVRGVSYEQYF. The chain has TRBV4-3 and TRBJ2-7, with D tentatively TRBD1 or TRBD2 (6 bases each). V was clipped by 1 base and J by 0 bases, with 10 bases between them. The CDR3 consists of 15 residues. Germline CDR1 LGHNA, CDR2 YSLEER.

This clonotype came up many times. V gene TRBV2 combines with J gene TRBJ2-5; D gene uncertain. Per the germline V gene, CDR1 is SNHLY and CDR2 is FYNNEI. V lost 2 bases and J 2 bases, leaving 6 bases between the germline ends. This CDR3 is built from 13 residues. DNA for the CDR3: TGTGCCAGCAGTGAAAACCAGCAAGAGACCCAGTACTTC. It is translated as CASSENQQETQYF.

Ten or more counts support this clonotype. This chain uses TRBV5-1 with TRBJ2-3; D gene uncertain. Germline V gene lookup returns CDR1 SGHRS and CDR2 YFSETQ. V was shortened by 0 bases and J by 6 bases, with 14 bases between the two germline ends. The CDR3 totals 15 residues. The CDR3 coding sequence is TGCGCCAGCAGCTTGGTAACAGACATGGGGGATACGCAGTATTTT. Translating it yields CASSLVTDMGDTQYF. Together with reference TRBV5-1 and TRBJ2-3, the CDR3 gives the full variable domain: KAGVTQTPRYLIKTRGQQVTLSCSPISGHRSVSWYQQTPGQGLQFLFEYFSETQRNKGNFPGRFSGRQFSNSRSEMNVSTLELGDSALYLCASSLVTDMGDTQYFGPGTRLTVL.

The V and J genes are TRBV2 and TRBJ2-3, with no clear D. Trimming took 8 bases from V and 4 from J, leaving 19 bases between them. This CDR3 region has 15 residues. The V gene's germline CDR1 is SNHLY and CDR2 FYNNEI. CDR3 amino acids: CASYLLGRVADTQYF. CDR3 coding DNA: TGTGCCAGCTACTTACTGGGTAGGGTCGCAGATACGCAGTATTTT.

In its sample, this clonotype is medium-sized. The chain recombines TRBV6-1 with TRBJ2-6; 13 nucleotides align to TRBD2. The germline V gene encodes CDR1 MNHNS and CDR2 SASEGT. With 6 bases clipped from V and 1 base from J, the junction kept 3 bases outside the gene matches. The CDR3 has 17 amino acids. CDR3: CASSLLAGGSGANVLTF. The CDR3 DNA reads TGTGCCAGCAGCTTACTAGCGGGAGGGTCTGGGGCCAACGTCCTGACTTTC.

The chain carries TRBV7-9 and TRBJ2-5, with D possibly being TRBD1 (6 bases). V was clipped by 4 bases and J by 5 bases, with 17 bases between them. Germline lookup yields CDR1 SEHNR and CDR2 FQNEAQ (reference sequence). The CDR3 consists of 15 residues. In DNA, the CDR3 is TGTGCCAGCAGCTCACCGACAGGCAGGAGGGAGACCCAGTACTTC. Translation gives CASSSPTGRRETQYF. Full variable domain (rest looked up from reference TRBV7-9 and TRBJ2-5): DTGVSQNPRHKITKRGQNVTFRCDPISEHNRLYWYRQTLGQGPEFLTYFQNEAQLEKSRLLSDRFSAERPKGSFSTLEIQRTEQGDSAMYLCASSSPTGRRETQYFGPGTRLLVL.